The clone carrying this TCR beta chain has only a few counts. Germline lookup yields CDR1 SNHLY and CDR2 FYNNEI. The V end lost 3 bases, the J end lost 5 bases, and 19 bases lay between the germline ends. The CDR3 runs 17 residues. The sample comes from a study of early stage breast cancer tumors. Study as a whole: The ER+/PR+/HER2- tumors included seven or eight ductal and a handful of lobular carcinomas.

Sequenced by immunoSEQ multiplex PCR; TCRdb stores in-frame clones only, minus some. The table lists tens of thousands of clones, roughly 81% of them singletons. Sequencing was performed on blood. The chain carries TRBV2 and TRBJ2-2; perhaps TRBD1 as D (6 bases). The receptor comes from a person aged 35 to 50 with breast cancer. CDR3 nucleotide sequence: TGTGCCAGCAGTGATAACAGGGTATTAGTTTTGACCGGGGAGCTGTTTTTT. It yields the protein CASSDNRVLVLTGELFF.